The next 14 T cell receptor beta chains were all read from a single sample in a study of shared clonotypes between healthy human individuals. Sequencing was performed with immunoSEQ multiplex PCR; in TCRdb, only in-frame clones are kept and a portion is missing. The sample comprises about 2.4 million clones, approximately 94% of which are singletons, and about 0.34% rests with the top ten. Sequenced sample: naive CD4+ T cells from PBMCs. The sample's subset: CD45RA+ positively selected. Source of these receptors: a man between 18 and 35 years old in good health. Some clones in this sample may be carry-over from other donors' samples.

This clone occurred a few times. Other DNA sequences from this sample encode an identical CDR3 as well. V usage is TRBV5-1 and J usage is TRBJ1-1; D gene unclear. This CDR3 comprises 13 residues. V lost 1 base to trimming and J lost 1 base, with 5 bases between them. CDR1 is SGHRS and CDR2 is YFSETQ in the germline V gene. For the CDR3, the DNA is TGCGCCAGCAGCTTGCTGGGGAACACTGAAGCTTTCTTT. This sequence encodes CASSLLGNTEAFF.

The chain's CDR3 is CASRGSGEKLFF. CDR3 DNA: TGTGCCAGCAGGGGGTCAGGGGAAAAACTGTTTTTT. V and J are TRBV6-5 and TRBJ1-4, with D perhaps matching TRBD1 (5 bases). Germline values: CDR1 MNHEY, CDR2 SVGAGI. The CDR3 runs 12 residues. The V and J ends lost 6 bases and 8 bases respectively, with 10 bases between them.

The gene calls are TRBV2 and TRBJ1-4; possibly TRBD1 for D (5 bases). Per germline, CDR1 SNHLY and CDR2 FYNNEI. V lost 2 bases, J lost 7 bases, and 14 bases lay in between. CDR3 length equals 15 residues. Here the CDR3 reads CASSENGRDGEKLFF. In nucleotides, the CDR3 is TGTGCCAGCAGTGAAAACGGCAGGGATGGTGAAAAACTGTTTTTT. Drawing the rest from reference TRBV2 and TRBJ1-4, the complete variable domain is EPEVTQTPSHQVTQMGQEVILRCVPISNHLYFYWYRQILGQKVEFLVSFYNNEISEKSEIFDDQFSVERPDGSNFTLKIRSTKLEDSAMYFCASSENGRDGEKLFFGSGTQLSVL.

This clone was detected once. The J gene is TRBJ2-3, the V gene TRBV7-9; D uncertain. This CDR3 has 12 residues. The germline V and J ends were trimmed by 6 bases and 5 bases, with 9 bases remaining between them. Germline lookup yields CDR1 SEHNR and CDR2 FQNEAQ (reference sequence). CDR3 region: CASSWTEDTQYF. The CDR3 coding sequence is TGTGCCAGCAGTTGGACCGAAGATACGCAGTATTTT.

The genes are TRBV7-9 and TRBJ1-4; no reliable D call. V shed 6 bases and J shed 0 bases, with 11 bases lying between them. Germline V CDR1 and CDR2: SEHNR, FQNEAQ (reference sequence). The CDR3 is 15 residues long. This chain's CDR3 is CASRGRGTTNEKLFF. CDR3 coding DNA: TGTGCCAGCAGAGGGCGGGGTACAACTAATGAAAAACTGTTTTTT.

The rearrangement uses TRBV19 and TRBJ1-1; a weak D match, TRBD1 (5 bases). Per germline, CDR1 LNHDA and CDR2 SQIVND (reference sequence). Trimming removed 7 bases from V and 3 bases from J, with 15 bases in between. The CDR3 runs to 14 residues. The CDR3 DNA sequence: TGTGCCAGTAAGGCCCAAACGACAGACACTGAAGCTTTCTTT. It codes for CASKAQTTDTEAFF.

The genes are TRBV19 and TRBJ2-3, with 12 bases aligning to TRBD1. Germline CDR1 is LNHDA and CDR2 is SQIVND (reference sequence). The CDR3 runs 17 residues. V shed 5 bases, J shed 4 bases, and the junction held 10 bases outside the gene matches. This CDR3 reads CASSGDRGRGLPDTQYF. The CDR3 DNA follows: TGTGCCAGTAGTGGGGACAGGGGGCGCGGATTACCAGATACGCAGTATTTT.

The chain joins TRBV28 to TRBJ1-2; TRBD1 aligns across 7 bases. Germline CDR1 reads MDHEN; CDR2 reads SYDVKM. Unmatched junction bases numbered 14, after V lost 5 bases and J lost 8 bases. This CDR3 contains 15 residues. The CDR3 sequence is CASSLLTGVSDGYTF. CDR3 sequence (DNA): TGTGCCAGCAGTCTCCTTACAGGGGTTTCCGACGGCTACACCTTC.

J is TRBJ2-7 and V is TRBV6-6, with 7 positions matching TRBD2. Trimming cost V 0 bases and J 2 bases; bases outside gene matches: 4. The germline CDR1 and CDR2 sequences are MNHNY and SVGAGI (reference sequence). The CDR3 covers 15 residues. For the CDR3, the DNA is TGTGCCAGCAGTTACTCGGGGGGGATAGCCTACGAGCAGTACTTC. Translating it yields CASSYSGGIAYEQYF.

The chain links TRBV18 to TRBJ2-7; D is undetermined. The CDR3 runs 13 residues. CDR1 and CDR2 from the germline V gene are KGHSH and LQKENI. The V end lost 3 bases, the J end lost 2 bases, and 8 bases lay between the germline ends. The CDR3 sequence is CASSPRMPYEQYF. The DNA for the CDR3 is TGTGCCAGCTCACCTCGGATGCCCTACGAGCAGTACTTC.

In DNA, the CDR3 is TGTGCCAGCACCTACGGACGATGGACGAACGAGCAGTACTTC. The encoded protein is CASTYGRWTNEQYF. The gene calls are TRBV6-1 and TRBJ2-7; D is unresolved. Trimming left V 7 bases short and J 5 bases short, with 18 bases between. This CDR3 region has 14 residues. Germline CDR1 is MNHNS and CDR2 is SASEGT.

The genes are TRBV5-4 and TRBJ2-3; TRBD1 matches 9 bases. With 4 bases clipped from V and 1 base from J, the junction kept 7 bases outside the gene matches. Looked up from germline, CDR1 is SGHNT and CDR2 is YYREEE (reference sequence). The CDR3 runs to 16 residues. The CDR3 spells CASSDKTGGGTDTQYF. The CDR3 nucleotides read TGTGCCAGCAGCGACAAAACAGGGGGCGGCACAGATACGCAGTATTTT.

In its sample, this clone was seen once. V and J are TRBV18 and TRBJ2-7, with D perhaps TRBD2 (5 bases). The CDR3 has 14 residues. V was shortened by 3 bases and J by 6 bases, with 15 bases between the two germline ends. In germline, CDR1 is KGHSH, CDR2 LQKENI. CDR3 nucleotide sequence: TGTGCCAGCTCACCGTGGACTCCCCCCGGCGAGCAGTACTTC. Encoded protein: CASSPWTPPGEQYF.

This chain's CDR3 is CASSLEGQSTQYF. Here the CDR3 DNA reads TGCGCCAGCAGCTTGGAGGGACAGTCCACGCAGTATTTT. The rearrangement uses TRBV5-1 and TRBJ2-3, with 7 bases identical to TRBD1. Trimming took 0 bases from V and 9 from J; bases not matched to a gene: 4. Germline values: CDR1 SGHRS, CDR2 YFSETQ. This CDR3 has 13 amino acids. Supplemented by reference TRBV5-1 and TRBJ2-3, the full variable domain reads KAGVTQTPRYLIKTRGQQVTLSCSPISGHRSVSWYQQTPGQGLQFLFEYFSETQRNKGNFPGRFSGRQFSNSRSEMNVSTLELGDSALYLCASSLEGQSTQYFGPGTRLTVL.